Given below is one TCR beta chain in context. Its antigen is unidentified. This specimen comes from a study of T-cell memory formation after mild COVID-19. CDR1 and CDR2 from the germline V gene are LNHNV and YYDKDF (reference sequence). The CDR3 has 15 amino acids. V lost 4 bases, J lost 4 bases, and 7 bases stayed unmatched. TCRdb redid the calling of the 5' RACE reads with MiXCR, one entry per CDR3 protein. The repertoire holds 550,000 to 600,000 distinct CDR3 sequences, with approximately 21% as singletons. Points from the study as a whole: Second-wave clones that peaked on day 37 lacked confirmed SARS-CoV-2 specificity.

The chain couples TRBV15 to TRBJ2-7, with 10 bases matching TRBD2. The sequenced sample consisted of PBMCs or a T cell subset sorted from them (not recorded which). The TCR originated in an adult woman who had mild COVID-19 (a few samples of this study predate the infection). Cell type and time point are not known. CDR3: CATSTPGLAAYEQYF. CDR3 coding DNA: TGTGCCACCAGCACCCCAGGACTAGCGGCATACGAGCAGTACTTC.